The 24 T cell receptor beta chains below were found in one sample sequenced in a study of T cell responses to AZD1222 COVID-19 vaccine. Data came from immunoSEQ multiplex PCR; TCRdb stores just in-frame clones and leaves some out. Among roughly 120,000 clones listed, about 90% were seen once. Sequencing used peripheral blood, obtained on day 0 of AZD1222 vaccination. All receptors come from an adult in good health.

This clone turned up a few times. The rearrangement joins TRBV21-1 to TRBJ1-1; the table calls TRBD1, which could not be checked here. TRBV21-1 is reported as a pseudogene. This CDR3 contains 16 residues. The CDR3 region has the DNA TGTGCCAGCAGCCCGCGGACAGGTGGGGATCACACTGAAGCTTTCTTT. Protein: CASSPRTGGDHTEAFF.

The V and J genes are TRBV10-3 and TRBJ2-3; no clear D gene. Per germline, CDR1 ENHRY and CDR2 SYGVKD. The CDR3 loop spans 12 amino acids. V was cut by 2 bases and J by 0 bases, with 0 bases left in between. CDR3 sequence (DNA): TGTGCCATCAGTGAGAGCACAGATACGCAGTATTTT. Residues: CAISESTDTQYF.

CDR3 nucleotides: TGTGCCAGTAGTATCGGGACAGGAGCACAGCCCCAGCATTTT. Translating it yields CASSIGTGAQPQHF. V is TRBV19 and J is TRBJ1-5; 8 nucleotides align to TRBD1. This CDR3 contains 14 residues. Germline loops: CDR1 LNHDA, CDR2 SQIVND (reference sequence). The ends lost 3 bases at V and 7 bases at J; junction bases unmatched: 5.

J is TRBJ2-3 and V is TRBV5-8; the D is unclear. The germline V gene has CDR1 SGHTS and CDR2 YDEGEE. Trimming took 0 bases from V and 0 from J, leaving 8 bases between them. The CDR3 covers 15 residues. The CDR3 sequence: CASSLVLSSTDTQYF. CDR3 coding DNA: TGTGCCAGCAGCTTGGTGTTGTCTAGCACAGATACGCAGTATTTT. The full variable domain, completed using reference TRBV5-8 and TRBJ2-3, is EAGVTQSPTHLIKTRGQQATLRCSPISGHTSVYWYQQALGLGLQFLLWYDEGEERNRGNFPPRFSGRQFPNYSSELNVNALELEDSALYLCASSLVLSSTDTQYFGPGTRLTVL.

In DNA form, the CDR3 reads TGCGCCAGCAGCTTGGGGGCAGACCGGGTATCGTACTGGCTACACAATGAGCAGTTCTTC. Translating gives CASSLGADRVSYWLHNEQFF. This chain joins TRBV5-1 and TRBJ2-1, with D hard to call. The CDR3 extends over 20 amino acids. The V and J ends lost 0 bases and 5 bases respectively, with 27 bases between them. The V gene's germline CDR1 is SGHRS and CDR2 YFSETQ.

The CDR3 region has the DNA TGTGCCAGCAGCTGGGGGCGCGTACAGAACACTGAAGCTTTCTTT. Translation: CASSWGRVQNTEAFF. The J gene is TRBJ1-1, the V gene TRBV7-8, with D perhaps matching TRBD1 (6 bases). CDR3 length equals 15 residues. Between the trimmed V and J ends, which lost 4 bases and 1 base, there was a span of 13 bases. Germline assignment: CDR1 SGHVS and CDR2 FQNEAQ.

This sequence joins TRBV28 and TRBJ1-1, with unresolved D. The CDR3 is made up of 15 amino acids. Germline V gene lookup returns CDR1 MDHEN and CDR2 SYDVKM. V shed 4 bases and J shed 8 bases, with 20 bases lying between them. The CDR3 sequence is CASSSHTIKLVEAFF. As DNA, the CDR3 is TGTGCCAGCAGTTCGCACACAATAAAGTTGGTAGAAGCTTTCTTT.

The chain is built from TRBV2 and TRBJ1-3, with D unresolved. CDR1 is SNHLY and CDR2 is FYNNEI in the germline V gene. The CDR3 consists of 15 residues. V was shortened by 2 bases and J by 0 bases, with 8 bases between the two germline ends. CDR3 bases: TGTGCCAGCAGTGAATTTCATGACTCTGGAAACACCATATATTTT. Residues: CASSEFHDSGNTIYF. Supplemented by reference TRBV2 and TRBJ1-3, the full variable domain reads EPEVTQTPSHQVTQMGQEVILRCVPISNHLYFYWYRQILGQKVEFLVSFYNNEISEKSEIFDDQFSVERPDGSNFTLKIRSTKLEDSAMYFCASSEFHDSGNTIYFGEGSWLTVV.

J is TRBJ2-1 and V is TRBV30; D is perhaps TRBD2 (6 bases). This CDR3 region has 15 residues. Germline CDR1 is GTSNPN and CDR2 is SVGIG (reference sequence). Trimming removed 4 bases at V and 7 bases at J, with 20 bases between. The CDR3 loop is CAWNIAGSGLNEQFF. The CDR3 DNA sequence: TGTGCCTGGAACATTGCGGGAAGCGGGTTAAATGAGCAGTTCTTC.

Here the CDR3 reads CASRKTGGSNQPQHF. As DNA, the CDR3 is TGTGCCAGCAGGAAGACAGGGGGAAGCAATCAGCCCCAGCATTTT. V and J are TRBV28 and TRBJ1-5; 9 bases map to TRBD1. The CDR3 covers 15 residues. Germline loops: CDR1 MDHEN, CDR2 SYDVKM. Germline trimming cut 6 bases from V and 1 base from J; bases unmatched to any gene: 4.

This chain joins TRBV28 and TRBJ1-5; D is undetermined. Germline V CDR1 and CDR2: MDHEN, SYDVKM. V lost 3 bases, J lost 0 bases, and 12 bases lay in between. This CDR3 has 16 amino acids. This chain's CDR3 is CASSLGGVSSNQPQHF. The CDR3 DNA sequence: TGTGCCAGCAGTTTGGGTGGGGTATCTAGCAATCAGCCCCAGCATTTT.

This clone was recorded a few times. V gene TRBV7-9 combines with J gene TRBJ2-3, with 10 bases matching TRBD2. The CDR3 covers 12 residues. Germline CDR1 SEHNR, CDR2 FQNEAQ (reference sequence). The V and J ends lost 0 bases and 14 bases, in that order; junction bases with no gene match: 2. CDR3 in DNA: TGTGCCAGCAGCTTAGCCAGCGGGGGGGCGTATTTT. Translating gives CASSLASGGAYF.

The chain uses TRBV4-1 and TRBJ2-7, with a tentative D call TRBD2 (7 bases). The CDR3 runs 14 residues. V was shortened by 4 bases and J by 4 bases, with 14 bases between the two germline ends. Germline CDR1 is MGHRA and CDR2 is YSYEKL. CDR3 sequence (DNA): TGCGCCAGCAGCCGAGCCGGGGGGCCTTACGAGCAGTACTTC. It yields the protein CASSRAGGPYEQYF.

The V gene is TRBV6-5, the J gene TRBJ2-3; 10 nucleotides match TRBD2. CDR3 size: 14 residues. J lost 4 bases, V lost 6 bases, and 4 bases had no gene match. In germline, CDR1 is MNHEY, CDR2 SVGAGI. The CDR3 loop reads CASRLAGGSDTQYF. CDR3 sequence (DNA): TGTGCCAGCAGGTTAGCGGGGGGCTCAGATACGCAGTATTTT.

The chain has TRBV24-1 and TRBJ1-2, with no clear D. The CDR3 has 12 residues. Germline V gives CDR1 KGHDR, CDR2 SFDVKD. The V gene lost 4 bases and the J gene lost 3 bases, with 5 bases spanning the gap. The CDR3 loop is CATSDTDYGYTF. The CDR3 coding sequence is TGTGCCACCAGTGACACTGACTATGGCTACACCTTC.

This clone came up a few times. V gene TRBV28 combines with J gene TRBJ2-7; D is uncertain. The germline gives CDR1 MDHEN, CDR2 SYDVKM. This CDR3 region has 14 residues. V lost 1 base to trimming and J lost 0 bases, with 7 bases between them. In DNA form, the CDR3 reads TGTGCCAGCAGTTTATTCCGTGGCTCCTACGAGCAGTACTTC. Amino acids: CASSLFRGSYEQYF. Full variable domain (remainder filled in from reference TRBV28 and TRBJ2-7): DVKVTQSSRYLVKRTGEKVFLECVQDMDHENMFWYRQDPGLGLRLIYFSYDVKMKEKGDIPEGYSVSREKKERFSLILESASTNQTSMYLCASSLFRGSYEQYFGPGTRLTVT.

This CDR3 reads CASSSLGTGVLNEQFF. The CDR3, as DNA: TGTGCCAGCAGCTCGCTCGGGACAGGGGTTCTCAATGAGCAGTTCTTC. The rearrangement uses TRBV11-2 and TRBJ2-1, with TRBD1 matching 10 bases. CDR3 length: 16 residues. The germline gives CDR1 SGHAT, CDR2 FQNNGV. Losses at the gene ends were 4 bases for V and 6 bases for J; bases not matched to a gene: 9.

The rearrangement uses TRBV6-5 and TRBJ1-3; D not certain. Per germline, CDR1 MNHEY and CDR2 SVGAGI. V was pared by 0 bases and J by 4 bases, with 13 bases between. The CDR3 extends over 16 amino acids. The CDR3 region is CASSYSSGRGGNTIYF. As DNA, the CDR3 is TGTGCCAGCAGTTACTCTAGTGGGCGGGGAGGAAACACCATATATTTT.

The chain employs TRBV15 and TRBJ1-4; D possibly corresponds to TRBD1 (5 bases). There are 16 residues in the CDR3. Germline CDR1 LNHNV, CDR2 YYDKDF (reference sequence). V was pared by 5 bases and J by 6 bases, with 19 bases between. Here the CDR3 reads CATSPRWAVGDEKLFF. The CDR3 DNA follows: TGTGCCACCAGCCCCCGATGGGCAGTGGGGGATGAAAAACTGTTTTTT.

The chain couples TRBV2 to TRBJ2-7, with TRBD1 matching 9 bases. V shed 6 bases and J 3 bases; nucleotides not matched to a gene: 9. Per the germline V gene, CDR1 is SNHLY and CDR2 is FYNNEI. There are 15 residues in the CDR3. CDR3 bases: TGTGCCAGCAGGGGCCACAGGGGGCTCGGCTACGAGCAGTACTTC. Translated, it gives CASRGHRGLGYEQYF.

As concerns this clone: The same CDR3 arises from other DNA sequences in this sample as well. V is TRBV9 and J is TRBJ2-2, with D perhaps matching TRBD2 (6 bases). Between the trimmed V and J ends, which lost 0 bases and 2 bases, there was a span of 11 bases. Germline lookup yields CDR1 SGDLS and CDR2 YYNGEE. CDR3 length: 16 residues. The CDR3 here is CASSVAGGRNTGELFF. CDR3 bases: TGTGCCAGCAGCGTAGCTGGGGGGAGAAACACCGGGGAGCTGTTTTTT.

This chain connects TRBV2 to TRBJ1-2, with D tentatively TRBD1 (5 bases). The CDR3 totals 12 residues. V lost 5 bases and J lost 7, with 11 bases in between. The germline V gene encodes CDR1 SNHLY and CDR2 FYNNEI. The DNA for the CDR3 is TGTGCCAGCAGTAGGGACGAGGCTGGCTACACCTTC. Its translation is CASSRDEAGYTF.

Turning to this clone: Germline and junction disagree at one end, which may indicate a read error. The chain links TRBV24-1 to TRBJ2-7; no clear D. Germline lookup yields CDR1 KGHDR and CDR2 SFDVKD. The CDR3 contains 13 residues. CDR3 bases: TGTGCCACCAGTGATTCCCCCTCCGACGAGCAGTACTTC. This sequence encodes CATSDSPSDEQYF.

V gene TRBV3-1 (or the pseudogene TRBV3-2) combines with J gene TRBJ1-1; 11 bases align to TRBD1. This CDR3 contains 15 residues. Unmatched junction bases numbered 3, after V lost 0 bases and J lost 6 bases. Germline V CDR1 and CDR2: LGHDT, YNNKEL (reference sequence). CDR3 loop: CASSQDWGQGAEAFF. CDR3 nucleotide sequence: TGTGCCAGCAGCCAAGATTGGGGACAGGGGGCTGAAGCTTTCTTT.